Listed here are 27 T cell receptor beta chains from one sample, sequenced in a study of blood T cells in healthy people across ages. A sample-barcoded 5' primer and a J-beta primer mix were used in a second PCR of roughly 7 to 12 cycles. Each CDR3 protein gets one entry after TCRdb re-called the 5' RACE reads with MiXCR. This table holds approximately 880,000 distinct CDR3 sequences, around 48% found once. Input material: blood. The receptors come from a man younger than 40 in good health.

The chain couples TRBV6-5 to TRBJ1-1; D gene unclear. The CDR3 length is 14 residues. The V and J ends lost 0 bases and 4 bases respectively, with 9 bases between them. The germline gives CDR1 MNHEY, CDR2 SVGAGI. The CDR3, as DNA: TGTGCCAGCAGTTACTCGACACGGGGCACTGAAGCTTTCTTT. Amino acids: CASSYSTRGTEAFF.

V usage is TRBV2 and J usage is TRBJ1-1; no clear D. CDR3 length: 11 amino acids. Germline CDR1 reads SNHLY; CDR2 reads FYNNEI. V was pared by 3 bases and J by 7 bases, with 6 bases between. CDR3 sequence reads: CASSDRIEAFF. CDR3 in DNA: TGTGCCAGCAGTGATAGGATTGAAGCTTTCTTT.

The genes are TRBV9 and TRBJ2-1; D is ambiguous. The CDR3 runs 15 residues. V lost 0 bases to trimming and J lost 2 bases, with 9 bases between them. CDR1 is SGDLS and CDR2 is YYNGEE in the germline V gene. CDR3 coding DNA: TGTGCCAGCAGCGTAGTCACGGCCGCCTACAATGAGCAGTTCTTC. Protein product: CASSVVTAAYNEQFF. Filled out from reference TRBV9 and TRBJ2-1, the complete variable domain reads DSGVTQTPKHLITATGQRVTLRCSPRSGDLSVYWYQQSLDQGLQFLIQYYNGEERAKGNILERFSAQQFPDLHSELNLSSLELGDSALYFCASSVVTAAYNEQFFGPGTRLTVL.

This chain joins TRBV6-5 and TRBJ2-1; maybe TRBD2 (6 bases). Trimming pared 4 bases from V and 8 bases from J, leaving 18 bases between. The CDR3 consists of 15 residues. Germline lookup yields CDR1 MNHEY and CDR2 SVGAGI. The CDR3 DNA sequence: TGTGCCAGCAGTTCTCACCAGACTAGTCCTTATGAGCAGTTCTTC. Residues: CASSSHQTSPYEQFF.

This clonotype was counted many times. This sequence joins TRBV4-1 and TRBJ2-1; D unclear. V lost 1 base and J 9 bases, leaving 7 bases between the germline ends. The germline CDR1 and CDR2 sequences are MGHRA and YSYEKL. This CDR3 contains 12 residues. The CDR3 DNA sequence: TGCGCCAGCAGCCAAGGTCCGGGTGAGCAGTTCTTC. Translated: CASSQGPGEQFF.

The V gene is TRBV7-2, the J gene TRBJ2-1, with TRBD2 matching over 13 bases. The CDR3 sequence is 15 residues long. The J segment lost 7 bases and the V segment lost 6 bases, leaving 6 bases of the junction unmatched. Germline lookup yields CDR1 SGHTA and CDR2 FQGNSA. The chain's CDR3 is CASSYGTSGVNEQFF. Written as DNA, the CDR3 is TGTGCCAGCAGTTATGGGACTAGCGGGGTTAATGAGCAGTTCTTC.

V and J are TRBV7-9 and TRBJ2-5, with D perhaps matching TRBD2 (6 bases). Germline CDR1 reads SEHNR; CDR2 reads FQNEAQ (reference sequence). Trimming removed 1 base from V and 11 bases from J, with 20 bases in between. The CDR3 runs to 15 residues. In nucleotides, the CDR3 is TGTGCCAGCAGCTTAGGAGGGGAGGTGTACAATGAGCAGTACTTC. It translates to CASSLGGEVYNEQYF. The entire variable domain, with the rest obtained from reference TRBV7-9 and TRBJ2-5, is as follows: DTGVSQNPRHKITKRGQNVTFRCDPISEHNRLYWYRQTLGQGPEFLTYFQNEAQLEKSRLLSDRFSAERPKGSFSTLEIQRTEQGDSAMYLCASSLGGEVYNEQYFGPGTRLLVL.

The rearrangement links TRBV2 to TRBJ1-1, with no clear D. V lost 10 bases and J lost 0, with 9 bases in between. Germline V gene data show CDR1 as SNHLY and CDR2 as FYNNEI. The CDR3 covers 12 residues. CDR3 nucleotides: TGTGCCACCTCCGTGTTGAACACTGAAGCTTTCTTT. Translating it yields CATSVLNTEAFF.

This clonotype was seen more than once but under ten times. The chain recombines TRBV24-1 with TRBJ2-3; the match to TRBD2 covers 7 bases. V was pared by 3 bases and J by 3 bases, with 8 bases of the junction left unmatched. The CDR3 has 16 amino acids. CDR1 is KGHDR and CDR2 is SFDVKD in the germline V gene. The CDR3 region is CATSDPSGFPTDTQYF. CDR3 sequence (DNA): TGTGCCACCAGTGATCCTAGCGGTTTCCCTACAGATACGCAGTATTTT.

This clonotype was counted ten times or more. The chain joins TRBV15 to TRBJ2-3; D not certain. The germline V gene has CDR1 LNHNV and CDR2 YYDKDF (reference sequence). The CDR3 is 13 amino acids. V was pared by 1 base and J by 1 base, with 3 bases between. The CDR3 sequence: CATSRGGTDTQYF. The CDR3 coding sequence is TGTGCCACCAGCAGAGGAGGCACAGATACGCAGTATTTT.

The genes are TRBV6-5 and TRBJ1-1; no clear D. The CDR3 is made up of 12 amino acids. Germline assignment: CDR1 MNHEY and CDR2 SVGAGI. V lost 5 bases to trimming and J lost 3 bases, with 7 bases between them. The CDR3 is CASSPDDTEAFF. The CDR3 DNA sequence: TGTGCCAGCAGTCCCGACGACACTGAAGCTTTCTTT.

This clonotype was counted only a few times. The rearrangement uses TRBV7-3 and TRBJ2-2; tentatively, D is TRBD1 or TRBD2 (5 bases each). Trimming removed 4 bases at V and 4 bases at J, with 16 bases between. This CDR3 contains 16 residues. Germline CDR1 and CDR2: SGHTA and FQGTGA. The CDR3 DNA is TGTGCCAGCAGCTACGACATTACGGGGCCCACCGGGGAGCTGTTTTTT. This encodes CASSYDITGPTGELFF.

The chain links TRBV2 to TRBJ2-5, with a possible D match to TRBD2 (6 bases). CDR3 length equals 11 residues. CDR1 is SNHLY and CDR2 is FYNNEI in the germline V gene. Trimming cost V 5 bases and J 9 bases, with 10 bases left between them. The CDR3, as DNA: TGTGCCAGCAGTAGGGAGGAGGCCCAGTACTTC. As protein: CASSREEAQYF.

This clonotype was observed many times. The chain employs TRBV6-4 and TRBJ2-6; D call uncertain. Per germline, CDR1 MRHNA and CDR2 SNTAGT. The CDR3 is 15 residues long. The germline V and J ends were trimmed by 2 bases and 0 bases, with 5 bases remaining between them. Here the CDR3 reads CASSDKYSGANVLTF. The CDR3 DNA reads TGTGCCAGCAGTGACAAGTACTCTGGGGCCAACGTCCTGACTTTC.

This clonotype was seen more than once but under ten times. V gene TRBV4-3 combines with J gene TRBJ2-1; the D gene could be TRBD1 or TRBD2 (5 bases each). The V and J ends lost 4 bases and 5 bases respectively, with 15 bases between them. Germline loops: CDR1 LGHNA, CDR2 YSLEER. CDR3 length: 15 amino acids. In DNA, the CDR3 is TGCGCCAGCAGCCTGGGAAGGGACGCCGACAATGAGCAGTTCTTC. It yields the protein CASSLGRDADNEQFF.

The chain is built from TRBV7-2 and TRBJ2-3; D is unresolved. The CDR3 spans 15 residues. V gave up 8 bases and J gave up 2 bases, with 17 bases separating them. Germline assignment: CDR1 SGHTA and CDR2 FQGNSA. The CDR3 region is CASLIIPSPTDTQYF. In DNA form, the CDR3 reads TGTGCCAGCCTGATTATTCCCAGCCCCACAGATACGCAGTATTTT.

This clonotype was counted between two and nine times. V and J are TRBV20-1 and TRBJ2-4, with 7 bases aligning to TRBD1. J lost 2 bases, V lost 5 bases, and 3 bases had no gene match. The CDR3 runs 13 residues. Per germline, CDR1 DFQATT and CDR2 SNEGSKA (reference sequence). CDR3 sequence: CSAWGQTKNIQYF. CDR3 sequence (DNA): TGCAGTGCTTGGGGACAGACCAAAAACATTCAGTACTTC.

This clonotype was seen just once. V gene TRBV21-1 combines with J gene TRBJ2-7; the table calls TRBD1, which could not be checked here. TRBV21-1 is described as a pseudogene. This CDR3 is 15 amino acids long. CDR3 DNA: TGTGCCAGCAGCAAAGGGAAAGGGGACCCCTACGAGCAGTACTTC. Protein: CASSKGKGDPYEQYF.

The rearrangement links TRBV6-6 to TRBJ2-7; maybe TRBD1 (6 bases). V dropped 4 bases and J dropped 3 bases, with 16 bases sitting between them. The V gene's germline CDR1 is MNHNY and CDR2 SVGAGI (reference sequence). The CDR3 is 15 residues long. The CDR3 DNA sequence: TGTGCCAGCAGTTGCTCCGGGCAGGGGCTCTACGAGCAGTACTTC. Its protein is CASSCSGQGLYEQYF.

This clonotype was found a few times. The V and J genes are TRBV7-2 and TRBJ2-3; 7 bases are a match to TRBD2. V lost 8 bases to trimming and J lost 2 bases; unmatched junction nucleotides: 10. Germline lookup yields CDR1 SGHTA and CDR2 FQGNSA. CDR3 length: 15 residues. In DNA form, the CDR3 reads TGTGCCAGCCGATCAGCGGGGACCACCACAGATACGCAGTATTTT. It translates to CASRSAGTTTDTQYF.

The CDR3 DNA sequence: TGTGCCAGCAGCTTAGCCATCGGGGGGTTCTACGAGCAGTACTTC. Protein sequence: CASSLAIGGFYEQYF. V usage is TRBV7-9 and J usage is TRBJ2-7, with 7 bases lining up with TRBD2. The germline gives CDR1 SEHNR, CDR2 FQNEAQ (reference sequence). Trimming cost V 0 bases and J 3 bases; bases outside gene matches: 5. The CDR3 is 15 residues long.

This clonotype was seen just once. The V call is TRBV21-1, the J call TRBJ2-4. TRBV21-1 is noted as a pseudogene. The CDR3 runs 16 residues. The CDR3, as DNA: TGTGCCAGCAGCAAACGCGTCGCTGGTGACAAAAACATTCAGTACTTC. It specifies CASSKRVAGDKNIQYF.

A few counts support this clonotype. The J gene is TRBJ2-7, the V gene TRBV7-2, with D tentatively TRBD1 or TRBD2 (6 bases each). V was trimmed by 5 bases and J by 3 bases, leaving 14 bases between them. There are 14 residues in the CDR3. Per germline, CDR1 SGHTA and CDR2 FQGNSA. In DNA form, the CDR3 reads TGTGCCAGCAGCCCCCAACAGGGACTCTACGAGCAGTACTTC. Translating it yields CASSPQQGLYEQYF.

The chain combines TRBV12-3 or TRBV12-4 with TRBJ2-2; either TRBD1 or TRBD2 may fit D (6 bases each). Trimming cost V 6 bases and J 0 bases, with 14 bases left between them. The CDR3 consists of 16 residues. CDR3 coding DNA: TGTGCCAGCAGGCCCCAGGGGAGGACGAACACCGGGGAGCTGTTTTTT. Translating gives CASRPQGRTNTGELFF.

This sequence joins TRBV29-1 and TRBJ2-5; perhaps TRBD2 as D (6 bases). CDR1 is SQVTM and CDR2 is ANQGSEA in the germline V gene. Trimming took off 0 bases at V and 3 bases at J, with 11 bases between the two ends. CDR3 length equals 14 residues. The chain's CDR3 is CSVEEGAGKETQYF. DNA for the CDR3: TGCAGCGTTGAAGAAGGTGCGGGAAAAGAGACCCAGTACTTC. Full variable domain (outside the CDR3, taken from reference TRBV29-1 and TRBJ2-5): SAVISQKPSRDICQRGTSLTIQCQVDSQVTMMFWYRQQPGQSLTLIATANQGSEATYESGFVIDKFPISRPNLTFSTLTVSNMSPEDSSIYLCSVEEGAGKETQYFGPGTRLLVL.

The chain employs TRBV20-1 and TRBJ2-2; 7 nucleotides agree with TRBD2. The CDR3 is 15 amino acids. Germline lookup yields CDR1 DFQATT and CDR2 SNEGSKA (reference sequence). V shed 5 bases and J 4 bases; nucleotides not matched to a gene: 10. The CDR3: CSAASGGAATGELFF. The DNA for the CDR3 is TGCAGTGCTGCTAGCGGAGGGGCCGCCACCGGGGAGCTGTTTTTT.

The chain employs TRBV29-1 and TRBJ2-3; D is uncertain. This CDR3 contains 12 residues. Trimming took 8 bases from V and 4 from J, leaving 13 bases between them. CDR1 and CDR2 (germline): SQVTM, ANQGSEA. The CDR3 sequence: CSIVFLADTQYF. The CDR3 DNA reads TGCAGCATTGTGTTCTTGGCAGATACGCAGTATTTT.